A selection of T cell receptor beta chains follows, all from one sample in a study of blood T cell repertoires in COVID-19. The repertoire was sequenced with immunoSEQ multiplex PCR; TCRdb's copy has only in-frame clones and lacks some. The table shows about 480,000 clones, with 75% to 90% occurring only once. The sequencing sample was made of peripheral blood. The receptors stem from a man aged 18-30 years with COVID-19, enrolled during active disease. CDR3s include the opening cysteine and the closing phenylalanine or tryptophan. The D gene is left open where the match is weak.

>TRBD2|TRBJ2-7|TRBV4-1
CASSQAGTSASYEQYF
TGCGCCAGCAGCCAAGCCGGGACTAGCGCCTCCTACGAGCAGTACTTC
>-|TRBJ2-3|TRBV5-4
CASSSRQSTDTQYF
TGTGCCAGCAGTTCCCGACAAAGCACAGATACGCAGTATTTT
>TRBD1|TRBJ2-7|TRBV30
CASSTGTGPDEQYF
TGTGCCTCATCCACCGGGACAGGGCCCGACGAGCAGTACTTC
>-|TRBJ1-4|TRBV18
CASSPGDTQKLFF
TGTGCCAGCTCACCAGGGGACACCCAAAAACTGTTTTTT
>-|TRBJ2-5|TRBV5-4
CASSLIGSGETQYF
TGTGCCAGCAGCTTAATAGGGAGTGGGGAGACCCAGTACTTC
>-|TRBJ2-3|TRBV7-7
CASSLGVTSTDTQYF
TGTGCCAGCAGCTTAGGCGTTACTAGCACAGATACGCAGTATTTT
>-|TRBJ1-2|TRBV27
CASSLAHGGAYGYTF
TGTGCCAGCAGTTTAGCCCACGGGGGGGCCTATGGCTACACCTTC
>TRBD1|TRBJ2-5|TRBV11-3
CASSQTGVETQYF
TGTGCCAGCAGCCAGACAGGGGTAGAGACCCAGTACTTC
>TRBD1|TRBJ2-5|TRBV5-1
CASSSGQGQETQYF
TGCGCCAGCAGCTCAGGACAGGGGCAAGAGACCCAGTACTTC
>TRBD1|TRBJ1-3|TRBV27
CASSFTGGLSGNTIYF
TGTGCCAGCAGTTTCACAGGGGGCTTGTCTGGAAACACCATATATTTT
>TRBD1|TRBJ1-2|TRBV6-5
CASILPGQGYYGYTF
TGTGCCAGCATTCTTCCGGGACAGGGTTACTATGGCTACACCTTC
>TRBD2|TRBJ2-1|TRBV28
CASTTLAGGQNEQFF
TGTGCCAGCACCACGCTCGCGGGAGGGCAGAATGAGCAGTTCTTC
>-|TRBJ2-3|TRBV7-9
CASSLDEGTDTQYF
TGTGCCAGCAGCTTAGATGAGGGAACAGATACGCAGTATTTT
>-|TRBJ2-2|TRBV15
CATRVGADTGELFF
TGTGCCACCAGGGTGGGGGCGGACACCGGGGAGCTGTTTTTT
>-|TRBJ1-2|TRBV7-3
CASSPKRGGYGYTF
TGTGCCAGCAGCCCCAAACGGGGGGGCTATGGCTACACCTTC
>-|TRBJ1-5|TRBV12-3/TRBV12-4
CASSSIRNQPQHF
TGTGCCAGCAGTTCCATCCGCAATCAGCCCCAGCATTTT
>-|TRBJ2-1|TRBV19
CASSPRAYNEQFF
TGTGCCAGTAGTCCCCGGGCCTACAATGAGCAGTTCTTC
>-|TRBJ2-1|TRBV2
CASSESDYNEQFF
TGTGCCAGCAGTGAAAGCGACTATAATGAGCAGTTCTTC
>TRBD2|TRBJ2-5|TRBV5-8
CASSLMASGRQETQYF
TGTGCCAGCAGCTTGATGGCTAGCGGGAGACAAGAGACCCAGTACTTC
>-|TRBJ1-5|TRBV19
CASNYPDSANQPQHF
TGTGCCAGTAACTATCCGGACAGTGCTAATCAGCCCCAGCATTTT
>-|TRBJ1-2|TRBV5-1
CASSLGDGRTYGYTF
TGCGCCAGCAGCTTAGGAGACGGGAGGACCTATGGCTACACCTTC
>TRBD2|TRBJ2-5|TRBV11-3
CASSLGGLAGQETQYF
TGTGCCAGCAGCTTAGGAGGACTAGCGGGACAAGAGACCCAGTACTTC
>TRBD2|TRBJ2-5|TRBV4-1
CASSQAPGAGGKETQYF
TGCGCCAGCAGCCAGGCCCCTGGGGCGGGGGGTAAAGAGACCCAGTACTTC